This TCR beta chain came from a study of tumour-infiltrating T cells in Burkitt lymphoma. Sequencing was performed with immunoSEQ multiplex PCR; in TCRdb, only in-frame clones are kept and a portion is missing. The repertoire holds more than 5,000 clones, with approximately 10% as singletons. The CDR3 is 15 amino acids. V shed 9 bases and J 2 bases; nucleotides not matched to a gene: 12. Per germline, CDR1 MNHNS and CDR2 SASEGT. The receptor was derived from a human donor with diffuse large B-cell lymphoma. Sample: tumor tissue. V usage is TRBV6-1 and J usage is TRBJ2-7; 8 nucleotides align to TRBD1. CDR3 sequence: CASTSSGGLAYEQYF. DNA for the CDR3: TGTGCCAGTACATCTTCAGGGGGCCTGGCCTACGAGCAGTACTTC.